This T cell receptor beta chain originates from a study of cytomegalovirus exposure and HLA in healthy donors. Study-level points and caveats: Through in vitro validation, three CMV-associated chains were shown to be specific for CMV antigens.

13 Jbeta primers and 60 Vbeta primers were used for the PCR. TCRdb's copy holds only in-frame clones and misses some; the assay was immunoSEQ multiplex PCR. The sample has about 200,000 clones, about four fifths seen once. This clone has a handful of counts. No antigen is known for it. The CDR3 has 13 amino acids. The ends lost 3 bases at V and 8 bases at J; junction bases unmatched: 4. Germline CDR1 and CDR2: SGHDT and YYEEEE. Sequencing input: PBMCs. The source is a boy aged 2 to 9 in good health and CMV-seronegative. The chain joins TRBV5-6 to TRBJ1-4; 7 bases fit TRBD1. CDR3 coding DNA: TGTGCCAGCAGCTCCGGACAGGTAGAAAAACTGTTTTTT. Translated: CASSSGQVEKLFF.